A selection of T cell receptor beta chains follows, all from one sample in a study of T cell responses to AZD1222 COVID-19 vaccine. Measured with immunoSEQ multiplex PCR; TCRdb has only the in-frame clones, and not every one. The repertoire holds some 200,000 clones, with about nine tenths as singletons. The material was peripheral blood, obtained on day 0 of AZD1222 vaccination. These receptor sequences come from an adult in good health. The CDR3 runs from the conserved cysteine through the conserved F or W. A D gene is named only where the DNA matches it firmly. Not all rows give a size; the values are once, few, many and, for expanded clones, a class.

TRBD2,TRBV3-1/TRBV3-2,TRBJ2-3,-,TGTGCCAGCAGCCAGCTGGGACTAGCGGGACCCACAGATACGCAGTATTTT,CASSQLGLAGPTDTQYF
TRBD1,TRBV18,TRBJ2-7,-,TGTGCCAGCTCACCTGGACAGGGTAGCACCTACGAGCAGTACTTC,CASSPGQGSTYEQYF
TRBD2,TRBV4-1,TRBJ2-3,-,TGCGCCAGCAGCCAAGATTATGCGGGAGAAGATACGCAGTATTTT,CASSQDYAGEDTQYF
TRBD2,TRBV5-1,TRBJ2-1,-,TGCGCCAGCAGCCCAGCGGGAGAGTTTGGCAATGAGCAGTTCTTC,CASSPAGEFGNEQFF
-,TRBV25-1,TRBJ1-1,-,TGTGCCAGCATGTGGGGGACTGAAGCTTTCTTT,CASMWGTEAFF
-,TRBV7-9,TRBJ2-7,-,TGTGCCAGCAGCCCCCCGACGAGGGCGCGGAGTCACGAGCAGTACTTC,CASSPPTRARSHEQYF
TRBD1,TRBV10-3,TRBJ2-7,-,TGTGCCATCAGTGGGGTAACTTTGGGACAGGAAACCTACGAGCAGTACTTC,CAISGVTLGQETYEQYF
-,TRBV14,TRBJ2-7,once,TGTGCCAGCAGCCCACCTGAGACTTACTACGAGCAGTACTTC,CASSPPETYYEQYF
-,TRBV19,TRBJ1-2,once,TGTGCCACAGGGGACTATGGCTACACCTTC,CATGDYGYTF
TRBD1,TRBV15,TRBJ2-7,-,TGTGCCACCAGCAGAGATACGGTAGTAGGGGGCCTCCACGAGCAGTACTTC,CATSRDTVVGGLHEQYF
-,TRBV6-2/TRBV6-3,TRBJ1-2,once,TGTGCCAGCAGTTTGGGCAGGGTAAATGGCTACACCTTC,CASSLGRVNGYTF
-,TRBV29-1,TRBJ2-1,few,TGCAGCGTCCAACCGCGGACAGTTATCCGCAATGAGCAGTTCTTC,CSVQPRTVIRNEQFF
-,TRBV29-1,TRBJ2-7,-,TGCAGCGTGATTAAGACCCAGGCACTCAGGGACGAGCAGTACTTC,CSVIKTQALRDEQYF
-,TRBV12-3/TRBV12-4,TRBJ2-7,-,TGTGCCAGCAGTCCGGGACACTACGAGCAGTACTTC,CASSPGHYEQYF
-,TRBV1,TRBJ2-1,-,TGCACCAGCAGCCAAGATTGCCGGCTAGCGGATTACAATGAGCAGTTCTTC,CTSSQDCRLADYNEQFF
-,TRBV28,TRBJ1-1,-,TGTGCCAGCAGTTCATCGAACACTGAAGCTTTCTTT,CASSSSNTEAFF
TRBD1,TRBV9,TRBJ2-1,-,TGTGCCAGCAGCCCCTCAGTCCCGGGACAGGGGGCGGGAAGAAATGAGCAGTTCTTC,CASSPSVPGQGAGRNEQFF
TRBD2,TRBV5-1,TRBJ2-3,-,TGCGCCAGCAGCCTCCGACTAGCGGGACCGGATACGCAGTATTTT,CASSLRLAGPDTQYF
TRBD1,TRBV2,TRBJ2-2,-,TGTGCCAGCAGTTCCGACAGGGCGAACGTCGGGGAGCTGTTTTTT,CASSSDRANVGELFF
TRBD2,TRBV18,TRBJ2-7,-,TGTGCCAGCTCACTGGGACTAGCGGGGGTCTACGCCGAGCAGTACTTC,CASSLGLAGVYAEQYF
-,TRBV2,TRBJ2-5,-,TGTGCCAGCAGTGGGTTGGGGACCCAGTACTTC,CASSGLGTQYF
TRBD1,TRBV7-2,TRBJ1-2,-,TGTGCCAGCAGCTTATCCCAGGGACAGGGGGCACACACCTTC,CASSLSQGQGAHTF
TRBD2,TRBV6-2/TRBV6-3,TRBJ2-5,-,TGTGCCAGCAGTTCCCTGCGGGGGGCAGGGGAGACCCAGTACTTC,CASSSLRGAGETQYF
TRBD2,TRBV5-1,TRBJ2-7,once,TGCGCCAGCAGCTTGGCAGGCGGGGGGATTCCCTACGAGCAGTACTTC,CASSLAGGGIPYEQYF
TRBD1,TRBV12-5,TRBJ2-7,-,TGTGCTAGTGGTCCCCACCGGGACAGGGGCTACGAGCAGTACTTC,CASGPHRDRGYEQYF
TRBD1,TRBV6-1,TRBJ1-1,-,TGTGCCAGCAGTGAAGCGCCAGGGGACAGACACACTGAAGCTTTCTTT,CASSEAPGDRHTEAFF
-,TRBV2,TRBJ1-4,-,TGTGCCAGCAGTGAGGACGCCCTGGAACCTTTATTC,CASSEDALEPLF
-,TRBV7-7,TRBJ2-2,-,TGTGCCAGCAGCCCCACCCCCACCGGGGAGCTGTTTTTT,CASSPTPTGELFF
-,TRBV7-8,TRBJ1-6,-,TGTGCCAGCAGCTTGTTGGGGCAGGTGGATTCACCCCTCCACTTT,CASSLLGQVDSPLHF
-,TRBV10-2,TRBJ2-7,-,TGCGCCAGCACCGAGACAGGCGGGGGCTCCTACGAGCAGTACTTC,CASTETGGGSYEQYF
-,TRBV19,TRBJ2-1,once,TGTGCCAGTAGTATTGAGGGGTTCTACAATGAGCAGTTCTTC,CASSIEGFYNEQFF
-,TRBV7-2,TRBJ1-4,-,TGTGCCAGCAGCTTAATATGGGGGGCTAATGAAAAACTGTTTTTT,CASSLIWGANEKLFF
TRBD2,TRBV5-1,TRBJ2-2,-,TGCGCCAGCAGCTTGGACGGCGGGGGGGCCACCGGGGAGCTGTTTTTT,CASSLDGGGATGELFF